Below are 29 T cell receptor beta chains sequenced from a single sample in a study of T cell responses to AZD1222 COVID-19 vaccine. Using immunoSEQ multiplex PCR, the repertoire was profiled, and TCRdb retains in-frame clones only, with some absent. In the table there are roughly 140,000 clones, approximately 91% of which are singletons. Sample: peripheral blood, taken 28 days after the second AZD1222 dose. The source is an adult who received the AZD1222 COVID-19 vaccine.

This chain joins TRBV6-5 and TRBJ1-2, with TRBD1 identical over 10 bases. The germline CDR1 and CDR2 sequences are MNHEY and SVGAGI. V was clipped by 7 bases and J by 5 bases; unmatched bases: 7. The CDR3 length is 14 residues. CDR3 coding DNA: TGTGCCAGCACCAGGGACAGGGGAGGATATGGCTACACCTTC. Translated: CASTRDRGGYGYTF.

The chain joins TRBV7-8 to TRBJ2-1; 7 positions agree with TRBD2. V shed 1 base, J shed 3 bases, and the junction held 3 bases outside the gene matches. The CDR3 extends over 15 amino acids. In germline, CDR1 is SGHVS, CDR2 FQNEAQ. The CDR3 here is CASSLGGGDYNEQFF. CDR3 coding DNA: TGTGCCAGCAGCTTAGGCGGGGGAGACTACAATGAGCAGTTCTTC.

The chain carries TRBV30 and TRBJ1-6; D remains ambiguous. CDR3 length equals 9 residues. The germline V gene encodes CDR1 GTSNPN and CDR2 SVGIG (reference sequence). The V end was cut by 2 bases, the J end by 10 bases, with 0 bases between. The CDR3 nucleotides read TGTGCCTGGAGTTCACCCCTCCACTTT. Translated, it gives CAWSSPLHF.

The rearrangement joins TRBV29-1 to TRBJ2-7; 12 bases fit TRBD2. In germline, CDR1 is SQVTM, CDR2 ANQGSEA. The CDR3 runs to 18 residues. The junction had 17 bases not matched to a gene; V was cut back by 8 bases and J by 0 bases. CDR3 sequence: CSSQAGTSGSPSSYEQYF. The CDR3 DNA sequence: TGCAGCTCTCAGGCGGGGACTAGCGGGTCCCCTAGCTCCTACGAGCAGTACTTC.

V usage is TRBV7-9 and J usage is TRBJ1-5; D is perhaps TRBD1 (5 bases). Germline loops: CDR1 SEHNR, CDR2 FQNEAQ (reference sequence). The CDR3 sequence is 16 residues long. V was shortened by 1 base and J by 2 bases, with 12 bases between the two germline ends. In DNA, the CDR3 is TGTGCCAGCAGCTTAGGGGGGGGATTTCGCAATCAGCCCCAGCATTTT. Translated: CASSLGGGFRNQPQHF.

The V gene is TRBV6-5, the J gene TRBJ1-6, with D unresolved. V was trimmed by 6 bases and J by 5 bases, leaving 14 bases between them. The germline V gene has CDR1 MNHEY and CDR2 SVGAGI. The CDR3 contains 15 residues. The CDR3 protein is CASRTILGDNSPLHF. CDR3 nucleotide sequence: TGTGCCAGCAGAACTATCCTTGGGGATAATTCACCCCTCCACTTT.

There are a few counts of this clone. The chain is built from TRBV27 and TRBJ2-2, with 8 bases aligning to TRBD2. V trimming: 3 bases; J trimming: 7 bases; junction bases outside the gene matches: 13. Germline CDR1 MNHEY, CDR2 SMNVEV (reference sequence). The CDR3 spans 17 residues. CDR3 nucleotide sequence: TGTGCCAGCAGTTTTGTCCCTCGGGAGGGGCGTGTCGGGGAGCTGTTTTTT. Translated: CASSFVPREGRVGELFF.

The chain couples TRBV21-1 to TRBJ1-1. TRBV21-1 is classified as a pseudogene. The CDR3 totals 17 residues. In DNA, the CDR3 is TGTGCCAGCAGCAAAGAAGAAAGGAGGGTTACGGACACTGAAGCTTTCTTT. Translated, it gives CASSKEERRVTDTEAFF.

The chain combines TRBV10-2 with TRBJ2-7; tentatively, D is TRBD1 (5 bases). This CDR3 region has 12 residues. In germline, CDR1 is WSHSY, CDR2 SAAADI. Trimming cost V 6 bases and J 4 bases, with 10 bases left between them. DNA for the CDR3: TGCGCCAGCAGCAGCCAGGGTTACGAGCAGTACTTC. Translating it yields CASSSQGYEQYF.

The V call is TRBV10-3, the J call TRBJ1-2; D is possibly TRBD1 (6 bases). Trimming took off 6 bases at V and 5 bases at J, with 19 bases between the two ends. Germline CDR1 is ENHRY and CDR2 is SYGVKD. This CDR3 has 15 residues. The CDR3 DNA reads TGTGCCATCAGCGGGGTACAGGGAAGATGGTATGGCTACACCTTC. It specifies CAISGVQGRWYGYTF.

CDR3 region: CASKKLQVGNTIYF. CDR3 DNA: TGTGCCAGCAAAAAACTCCAGGTCGGAAACACCATATATTTT. The V and J genes are TRBV11-2 and TRBJ1-3; D gene unclear. CDR1 is SGHAT, CDR2 FQNNGV, per germline. The CDR3 runs to 14 residues. V shed 7 bases and J shed 4 bases, with 14 bases lying between them.

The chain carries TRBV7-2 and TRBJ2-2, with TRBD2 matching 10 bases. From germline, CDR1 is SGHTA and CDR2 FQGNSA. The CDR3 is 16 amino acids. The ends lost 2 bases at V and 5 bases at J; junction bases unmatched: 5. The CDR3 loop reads CASSLLAGVGTGELFF. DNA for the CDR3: TGTGCCAGCAGCTTACTAGCGGGAGTCGGTACCGGGGAGCTGTTTTTT.

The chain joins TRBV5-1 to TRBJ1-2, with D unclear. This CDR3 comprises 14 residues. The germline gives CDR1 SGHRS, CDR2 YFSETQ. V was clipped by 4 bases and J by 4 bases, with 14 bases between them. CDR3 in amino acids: CASSPGVFPYGYTF. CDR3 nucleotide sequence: TGCGCCAGCAGCCCTGGGGTATTTCCCTATGGCTACACCTTC.

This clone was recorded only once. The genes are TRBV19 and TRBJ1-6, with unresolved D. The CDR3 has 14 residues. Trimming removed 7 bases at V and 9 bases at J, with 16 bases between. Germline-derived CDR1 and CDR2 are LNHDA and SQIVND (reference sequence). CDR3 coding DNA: TGTGCCAGTACCGAGGGTACGCCTATTTCACCCCTCCACTTT. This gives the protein CASTEGTPISPLHF.

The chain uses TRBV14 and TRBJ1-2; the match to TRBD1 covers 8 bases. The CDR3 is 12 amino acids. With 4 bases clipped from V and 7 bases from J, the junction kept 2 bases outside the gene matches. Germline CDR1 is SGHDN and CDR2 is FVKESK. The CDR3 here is CASSRGQGGYTF. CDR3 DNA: TGTGCCAGCAGCCGTGGACAGGGTGGCTACACCTTC.

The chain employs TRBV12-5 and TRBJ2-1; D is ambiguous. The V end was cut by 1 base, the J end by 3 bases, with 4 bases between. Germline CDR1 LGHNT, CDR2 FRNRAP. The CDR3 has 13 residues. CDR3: CASGLDSYNEQFF. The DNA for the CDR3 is TGTGCTAGTGGTTTGGACAGCTACAATGAGCAGTTCTTC. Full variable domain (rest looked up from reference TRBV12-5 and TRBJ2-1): DARVTQTPRHKVTEMGQEVTMRCQPILGHNTVFWYRQTMMQGLELLAYFRNRAPLDDSGMPKDRFSAEMPDATLATLKIQPSEPRDSAVYFCASGLDSYNEQFFGPGTRLTVL.

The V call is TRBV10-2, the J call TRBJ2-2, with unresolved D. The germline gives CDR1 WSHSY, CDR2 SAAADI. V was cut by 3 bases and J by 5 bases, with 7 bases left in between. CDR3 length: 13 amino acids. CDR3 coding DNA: TGCGCCAGCAGTGAATTGAAGACCGGGGAGCTGTTTTTT. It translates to CASSELKTGELFF.

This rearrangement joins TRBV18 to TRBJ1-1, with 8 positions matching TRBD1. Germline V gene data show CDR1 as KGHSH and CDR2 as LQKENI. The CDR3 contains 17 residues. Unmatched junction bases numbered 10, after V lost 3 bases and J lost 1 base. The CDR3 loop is CASSPADRGNENTEAFF. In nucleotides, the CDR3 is TGTGCCAGCTCACCCGCAGACAGGGGTAACGAGAACACTGAAGCTTTCTTT. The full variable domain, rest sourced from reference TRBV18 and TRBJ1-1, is NAGVMQNPRHLVRRRGQEARLRCSPMKGHSHVYWYRQLPEEGLKFMVYLQKENIIDESGMPKERFSAEFPKEGPSILRIQQVVRGDSAAYFCASSPADRGNENTEAFFGQGTRLTVV.

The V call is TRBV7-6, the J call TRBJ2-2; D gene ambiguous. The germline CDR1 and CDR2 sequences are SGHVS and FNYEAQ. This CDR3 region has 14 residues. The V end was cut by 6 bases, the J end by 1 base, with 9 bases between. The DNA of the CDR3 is TGTGCCAGCAGGTACAAGATGAACACCGGGGAGCTGTTTTTT. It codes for CASRYKMNTGELFF.

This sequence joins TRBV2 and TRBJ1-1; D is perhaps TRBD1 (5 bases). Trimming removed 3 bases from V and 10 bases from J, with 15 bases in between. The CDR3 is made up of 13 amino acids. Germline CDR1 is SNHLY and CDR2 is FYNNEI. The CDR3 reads CASSERESRVAFF. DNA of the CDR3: TGTGCCAGCAGTGAGCGGGAATCCAGGGTAGCTTTCTTT.

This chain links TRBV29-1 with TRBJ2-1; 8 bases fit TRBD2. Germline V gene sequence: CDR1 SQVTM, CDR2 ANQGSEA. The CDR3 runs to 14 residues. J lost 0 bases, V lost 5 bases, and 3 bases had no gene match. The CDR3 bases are TGCAGCGTTAGGAGCGGGAGCTCCTACAATGAGCAGTTCTTC. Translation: CSVRSGSSYNEQFF.

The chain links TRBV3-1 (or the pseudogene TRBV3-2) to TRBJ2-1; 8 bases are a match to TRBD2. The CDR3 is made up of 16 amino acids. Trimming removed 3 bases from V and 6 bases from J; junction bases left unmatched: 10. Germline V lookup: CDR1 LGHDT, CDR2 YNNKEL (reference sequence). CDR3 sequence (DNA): TGTGCCAGCAGCCACTATTCGGGGGGGGCCAGCAATGAGCAGTTCTTC. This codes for CASSHYSGGASNEQFF.

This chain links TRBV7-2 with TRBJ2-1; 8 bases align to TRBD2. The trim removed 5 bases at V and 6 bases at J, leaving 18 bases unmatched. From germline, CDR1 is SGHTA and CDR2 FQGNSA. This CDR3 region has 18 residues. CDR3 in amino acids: CASSPREGTRGLGNEQFF. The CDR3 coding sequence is TGTGCCAGCAGCCCCCGGGAGGGCACCCGCGGTTTAGGCAATGAGCAGTTCTTC.

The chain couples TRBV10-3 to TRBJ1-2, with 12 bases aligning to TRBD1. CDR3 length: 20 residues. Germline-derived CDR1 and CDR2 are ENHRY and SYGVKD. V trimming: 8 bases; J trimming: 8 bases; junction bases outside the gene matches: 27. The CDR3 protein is CAIFEPGQGAWSGRIRGYTF. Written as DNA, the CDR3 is TGTGCCATCTTTGAACCGGGACAGGGGGCCTGGTCCGGGCGGATTCGGGGCTACACCTTC.

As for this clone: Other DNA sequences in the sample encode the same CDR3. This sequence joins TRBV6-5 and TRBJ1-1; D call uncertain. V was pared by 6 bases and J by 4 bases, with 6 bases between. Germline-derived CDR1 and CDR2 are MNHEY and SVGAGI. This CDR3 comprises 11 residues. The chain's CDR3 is CASSLGTEAFF. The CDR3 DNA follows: TGTGCCAGCAGCTTGGGCACTGAAGCTTTCTTT.

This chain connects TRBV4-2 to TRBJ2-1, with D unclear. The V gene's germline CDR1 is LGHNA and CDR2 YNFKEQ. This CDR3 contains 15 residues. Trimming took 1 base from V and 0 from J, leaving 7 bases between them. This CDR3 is CASSQGLSSYNEQFF. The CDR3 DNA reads TGTGCCAGCAGCCAAGGCTTAAGCTCCTACAATGAGCAGTTCTTC.

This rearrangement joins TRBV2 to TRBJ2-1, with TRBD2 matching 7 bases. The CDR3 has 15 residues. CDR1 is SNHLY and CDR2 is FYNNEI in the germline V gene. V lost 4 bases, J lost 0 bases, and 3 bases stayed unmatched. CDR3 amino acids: CASSASGDSYNEQFF. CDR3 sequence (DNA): TGTGCCAGCAGTGCAAGCGGGGACTCCTACAATGAGCAGTTCTTC.

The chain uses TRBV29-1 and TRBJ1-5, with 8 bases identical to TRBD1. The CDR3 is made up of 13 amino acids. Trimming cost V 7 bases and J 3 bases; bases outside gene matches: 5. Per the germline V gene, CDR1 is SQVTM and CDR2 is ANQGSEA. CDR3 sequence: CSAGTGYNQPQHF. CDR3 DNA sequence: TGCAGCGCCGGGACAGGATACAATCAGCCCCAGCATTTT. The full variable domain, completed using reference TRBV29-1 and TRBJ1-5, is SAVISQKPSRDICQRGTSLTIQCQVDSQVTMMFWYRQQPGQSLTLIATANQGSEATYESGFVIDKFPISRPNLTFSTLTVSNMSPEDSSIYLCSAGTGYNQPQHFGDGTRLSIL.

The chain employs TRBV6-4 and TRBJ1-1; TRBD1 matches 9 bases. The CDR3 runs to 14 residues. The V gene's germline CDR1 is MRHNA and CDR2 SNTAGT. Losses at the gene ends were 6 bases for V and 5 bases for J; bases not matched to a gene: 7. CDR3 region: CASRHTGGSTEAFF. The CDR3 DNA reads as TGTGCCAGCAGACATACAGGGGGCAGTACTGAAGCTTTCTTT.